A selection of T cell receptor beta chains follows, all from one sample in a study of regulatory T cells in long-lasting Graves disease. TCRdb reanalysed the multiplex PCR reads using MiXCR and keeps one entry per CDR3 protein. The table records hundreds of thousands of distinct CDR3 sequences, about a sixth of them present only once. In addition, the sample was reused for a study of T cells in Graves' hyperthyroidism and ophthalmopathy.

The source was peripheral blood mononuclear cells (PBMCs), collected at new diagnosis, from a patient treated with antithyroid drugs. These receptors were collected from a man aged 35 to 55 with Graves disease. The CDR3 runs from the conserved cysteine through the conserved F or W. D genes are given only for firm matches. For some rows the clone size is stated as once, few or many, or as a class when expanded; others skip it.

clone size,J gene,D gene,V gene,CDR3 DNA,CDR3 protein
many,TRBJ2-6,NA,TRBV28,TGTGCCAGCAGTTCGGGGGTCCCCTCTGGGGCCAACGTCCTGACTTTC,CASSSGVPSGANVLTF
few,TRBJ1-1,NA,TRBV12-3/TRBV12-4,TGTGCCAGCTCTAGCAGGAGGCACACTGAAGCTTTCTTT,CASSSRRHTEAFF
many,TRBJ2-5,TRBD1,TRBV3-1,TGTGCCAGCAGCCCCGGGACAGCCCACCTGGAGACCCAGTACTTC,CASSPGTAHLETQYF
few,TRBJ2-3,TRBD2,TRBV4-2,TGTGCCAGCAGCCAAGTGCGGGGGGGCTGGACAGATACGCAGTATTTT,CASSQVRGGWTDTQYF
many,TRBJ1-4,NA,TRBV2,TGTGCCAGCAGAAAACAGGGACTTAATGAAAAACTGTTTTTT,CASRKQGLNEKLFF
many,TRBJ1-5,NA,TRBV5-1,TGCGCCAGCAGCTTTACGGGGGAAGATCAGCCCCAGCATTTT,CASSFTGEDQPQHF
NA,TRBJ2-6,TRBD1,TRBV20-1,TGCAGTGCTGGACAGGGTTTAGGTGGGGCCAACGTCCTGACTTTC,CSAGQGLGGANVLTF
many,TRBJ2-5,NA,TRBV12-3/TRBV12-4,TGTGCCAGCAATGTGAGGGGCCAAGAGACCCAGTACTTC,CASNVRGQETQYF
NA,TRBJ1-1,NA,TRBV28,TGTGCCAGCAATTTTAGGGGCCCCGACTTCTTT,CASNFRGPDFF
NA,TRBJ2-7,NA,TRBV7-6,TGTGCCAGCAGCTTAGGAGCCAGGTTCAACGAGCAGTACTTC,CASSLGARFNEQYF
NA,TRBJ2-7,TRBD2,TRBV7-9,TGTGCCATTACACCCGGGGGACCCGGGACTAGCGGCAATGAGCAGTACTTC,CAITPGGPGTSGNEQYF